Presented here are 12 T cell receptor beta chains from one specimen sequenced in a study of breast tumors, draining lymph nodes, adjacent tissues. TCRdb ran MiXCR on the multiplex PCR reads and lists one entry per CDR3 protein. The sample gives approximately 100,000 distinct CDR3 sequences, approximately 21% of which show up once; approximately 1.2% is in the top ten. Axillary draining lymph nodes of breast cancer patients supplied the node samples. Sequenced material: axillary lymph node tissue. The origin of the receptors is a female donor with breast cancer. Some clones in this sample may be carry-over from other donors' samples.

This clonotype has a handful of counts. J is TRBJ2-7 and V is TRBV28; no reliable D call. Germline values: CDR1 MDHEN, CDR2 SYDVKM. The CDR3 is 13 amino acids. The V end lost 4 bases, the J end lost 2 bases, and 9 bases lay between the germline ends. CDR3 nucleotide sequence: TGTGCCAGCAGTTCTGGTTCGACCTACGAGCAGTACTTC. Translating it yields CASSSGSTYEQYF.

This clonotype was picked up many times. The chain recombines TRBV4-1 with TRBJ1-2; D gene ambiguous. Germline V gene lookup returns CDR1 MGHRA and CDR2 YSYEKL. The CDR3 extends over 13 amino acids. Trimming removed 3 bases from V and 0 bases from J, with 5 bases in between. CDR3 residues: CASSQGTNYGYTF. CDR3 nucleotides: TGCGCCAGCAGCCAGGGGACTAACTATGGCTACACCTTC.

A remark on this clonotype: Just one base apart from a much larger clone, this may be a read error. V usage is TRBV19 and J usage is TRBJ1-3; 9 nucleotides line up with TRBD1. The CDR3 covers 12 residues. Germline-derived CDR1 and CDR2 are LNHDA and SQIVND (reference sequence). The CDR3 nucleotides read TGTGCCAGTGGAGACAGGGGGAACACCATACATTTT. This gives the protein CASGDRGNTIHF.

This clonotype occurred many times. J is TRBJ1-3 and V is TRBV5-1, with TRBD1 identical over 10 bases. The germline CDR1 and CDR2 sequences are SGHRS and YFSETQ. CDR3 length: 17 amino acids. V lost 4 bases to trimming and J lost 1 base; unmatched junction nucleotides: 8. Here the CDR3 DNA reads TGCGCCAGCAGCCGGGGACAGGGGCGTCATTCTGGAAACACCATATATTTT. This codes for CASSRGQGRHSGNTIYF.

V gene TRBV11-2 combines with J gene TRBJ2-3; 7 bases are shared with TRBD2. In germline, CDR1 is SGHAT, CDR2 FQNNGV. J lost 0 bases, V lost 7 bases, and 10 bases had no gene match. This CDR3 has 16 amino acids. The CDR3 DNA is TGTGCCAGCACCTCAGGTGGGCGGGAGAGCACAGATACGCAGTATTTT. It codes for CASTSGGRESTDTQYF.

The genes are TRBV18 and TRBJ1-3; D unclear. Germline V gene sequence: CDR1 KGHSH, CDR2 LQKENI. The CDR3 consists of 17 residues. Deletions cut 0 bases from V and 1 base from J, with 13 bases between. CDR3 DNA: TGTGCCAGCTCACCACCGGGCAGAGGGTCTTCTGGAAACACCATATATTTT. This sequence encodes CASSPPGRGSSGNTIYF.

There are many counts of this clonotype. The V gene is TRBV9, the J gene TRBJ2-3; D is undetermined. Trimming left V 0 bases short and J 0 bases short, with 8 bases between. The CDR3 spans 15 residues. Per germline, CDR1 SGDLS and CDR2 YYNGEE. CDR3 sequence: CASSVGVQSTDTQYF. The CDR3 DNA reads TGTGCCAGCAGCGTAGGCGTTCAGAGCACAGATACGCAGTATTTT.

As for this clonotype: It may be a read error: a sequence one base away is much more abundant. The chain links TRBV7-8 to TRBJ2-1, with D unresolved. The CDR3 contains 15 residues. CDR1 and CDR2 (germline): SGHVS, FQNEAQ. Here the CDR3 DNA reads TGTGCCAGCAGCCCAAGACGTGGCTCCTACATTGAGCAGTTCTTC. It encodes CASSPRRGSYIEQFF.

This rearrangement joins TRBV2 to TRBJ1-2; TRBD1 matches at 7 bases. The CDR3 is made up of 14 amino acids. V lost 7 bases, J lost 0 bases, and 5 bases stayed unmatched. The germline CDR1 and CDR2 sequences are SNHLY and FYNNEI. CDR3 DNA: TGTGCCAGCATGGCCGGGACAGCTAACTATGGCTACACCTTC. This codes for CASMAGTANYGYTF. The full variable domain, in which reference TRBV2 and TRBJ1-2 provide the parts outside the CDR3, is EPEVTQTPSHQVTQMGQEVILRCVPISNHLYFYWYRQILGQKVEFLVSFYNNEISEKSEIFDDQFSVERPDGSNFTLKIRSTKLEDSAMYFCASMAGTANYGYTFGSGTRLTVV.

This clonotype was counted many times. This chain uses TRBV20-1 with TRBJ1-5; D might be TRBD1 (6 bases). Trimming stripped 0 bases from V and 4 bases from J, with 16 bases between. Germline-derived CDR1 and CDR2 are DFQATT and SNEGSKA (reference sequence). The CDR3 is 16 residues long. DNA of the CDR3: TGCAGTGCTAGAGATCCTCGGCAGGGGTCAAATCAGCCCCAGCATTTT. This sequence encodes CSARDPRQGSNQPQHF.

This clonotype came up many times. The chain combines TRBV4-1 with TRBJ1-2, with D possibly being TRBD1 (5 bases). Trimming pared 3 bases from V and 4 bases from J, leaving 18 bases between. From germline, CDR1 is MGHRA and CDR2 YSYEKL. The CDR3 is made up of 16 amino acids. As DNA, the CDR3 is TGCGCCAGCAGCCAGCCTTGGCCCCAAGGGGCCTATGGCTACACCTTC. It encodes CASSQPWPQGAYGYTF.

This clonotype was detected many times. The chain recombines TRBV4-1 with TRBJ1-4; D is ambiguous. Trimming removed 3 bases from V and 3 bases from J, with 14 bases in between. Germline CDR1 is MGHRA and CDR2 is YSYEKL. The CDR3 totals 16 residues. CDR3 sequence reads: CASSQSPAGSNEKLFF. CDR3 nucleotides: TGCGCCAGCAGCCAGTCGCCAGCGGGTTCTAATGAAAAACTGTTTTTT.